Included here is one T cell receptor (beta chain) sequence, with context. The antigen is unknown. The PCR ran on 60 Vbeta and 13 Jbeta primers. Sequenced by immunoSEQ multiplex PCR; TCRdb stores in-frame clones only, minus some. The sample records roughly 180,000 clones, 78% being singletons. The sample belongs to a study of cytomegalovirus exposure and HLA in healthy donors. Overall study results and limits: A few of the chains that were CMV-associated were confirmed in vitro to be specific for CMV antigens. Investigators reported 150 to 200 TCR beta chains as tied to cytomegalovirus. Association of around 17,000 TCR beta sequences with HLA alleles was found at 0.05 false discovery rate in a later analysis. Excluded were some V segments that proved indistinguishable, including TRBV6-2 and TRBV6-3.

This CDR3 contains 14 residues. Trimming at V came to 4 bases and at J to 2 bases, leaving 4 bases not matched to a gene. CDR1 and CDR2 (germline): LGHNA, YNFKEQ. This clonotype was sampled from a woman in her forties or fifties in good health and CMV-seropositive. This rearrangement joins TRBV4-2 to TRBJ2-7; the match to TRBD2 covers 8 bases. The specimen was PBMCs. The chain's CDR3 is CASSPSGGPYEQYF. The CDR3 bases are TGTGCCAGCAGCCCGAGCGGGGGCCCCTACGAGCAGTACTTC.